This T cell receptor beta chain stems from a study of control samples from healthy donors and cancer patients. Produced via immunoSEQ multiplex PCR; TCRdb's table is partial and in-frame only. Of about 140,000 clones listed, around 94% are singletons. With 5 bases removed from V and 0 bases from J, the gap between germline ends came to 14 bases. The CDR3 extends over 15 amino acids. CDR1 KGHSH and CDR2 LQKENI come from the germline V gene. This clone has a single count. Source material: blood. The TCR was taken from a man aged 40-55 years in good health. The chain is built from TRBV18 and TRBJ2-7; perhaps D is TRBD1 or TRBD2 (5 bases each). The CDR3 DNA reads as TGTGCCAGCTCAGATCCGGGGCTTGGCTCCTACGAGCAGTACTTC. This codes for CASSDPGLGSYEQYF.